Below, one T cell receptor beta chain is given with its context. TCR beta CDR3 amplification used RNA transcripts. HTBI primers were employed in first-round RT-PCR, then a second-round multiplex PCR followed. Via MiXCR, TCRdb re-called the multiplex PCR reads, giving one row per CDR3 protein. The sample lists about half a million distinct CDR3 sequences, about 15% occurring once. If patients had other autoimmune diseases, uncontrolled infections, pregnancy or lactation, they were excluded. Fresh peripheral blood (more than 9.5 ml) yielded the PBMCs. This entry is derived from a study of Graves' ophthalmopathy and Graves' hyperthyroidism. The CDR3 loop spans 15 amino acids. After removal of 0 bases from V and 3 bases from J, the junction contained 4 bases not matched to a gene. CDR1 is MNHEY and CDR2 is SVGAGI in the germline V gene.

The origin of this receptor is a woman aged 30 to 39 with Graves' ophthalmopathy. The chain has TRBV6-5 and TRBJ1-1, with 7 bases fitting TRBD1. The sequenced sample consisted of blood. CDR3 sequence reads: CASSYSGTEDTEAFF. The CDR3 DNA is TGTGCCAGCAGTTACTCCGGGACAGAGGACACTGAAGCTTTCTTT.